The rows below give T cell receptor beta chains drawn from one sample of a study of CD8 T cells in Susac syndrome. MiXCR was run by TCRdb on the immunoSEQ multiplex PCR reads, yielding one entry per CDR3 protein. The sample has some 100,000 distinct CDR3 sequences; 85% to 95% are singletons. The specimen was CD4+ T cells from PBMCs. These receptors came from a human donor with multiple sclerosis. CDR3s include the opening cysteine and the closing phenylalanine or tryptophan. A D gene is named only where the DNA matches it firmly. For some rows the clone size is stated as once, few or many, or as a class when expanded; others skip it.

.	TRBV14	.	TRBJ2-3	CASSLGTRLGQYF	TGTGCCAGCAGCCTTGGGACTCGTCTGGGGCAGTATTTT
TRBD1	TRBV9	.	TRBJ2-4	CASSASTGAKNIQYF	TGTGCCAGCAGCGCCTCGACAGGGGCCAAAAACATTCAGTACTTC
.	TRBV19	.	TRBJ2-3	CASSPTRNSPDTQYF	TGTGCCAGTAGTCCTACCCGGAATTCACCCGATACGCAGTATTTT
.	TRBV20-1	once	TRBJ1-6	CSASRGILYNSPLHF	TGCAGTGCTAGCCGCGGTATCCTCTATAATTCACCCCTCCACTTT
.	TRBV27	.	TRBJ1-5	CASSPQGVYSNQPQHF	TGTGCCAGCAGTCCACAGGGAGTCTATAGCAATCAGCCCCAGCATTTT
.	TRBV19	.	TRBJ1-2	CASSIGGGVTGYTF	TGTGCCAGTAGTATTGGCGGGGGGGTAACCGGCTACACCTTC
.	TRBV2	.	TRBJ1-3	CASNPGGLEGNTIYF	TGTGCCAGCAACCCGGGGGGGCTTGAAGGAAACACCATATATTTT
.	TRBV19	.	TRBJ1-5	CASSIGRSSFNQPQHF	TGTGCCAGTAGTATAGGCCGAAGTTCGTTCAATCAGCCCCAGCATTTT
TRBD1	TRBV19	once	TRBJ2-7	CASSIAWTGPYEQYF	TGTGCCAGTAGTATCGCCTGGACAGGTCCCTACGAGCAGTACTTC
.	TRBV25-1	.	TRBJ1-6	CASSVDGSSYNSPLHF	TGTGCCAGCAGTGTAGACGGCAGCTCCTATAATTCACCCCTCCACTTT
.	TRBV5-6	.	TRBJ1-5	CASSLGHDQPQHF	TGTGCCAGCAGCTTGGGCCATGATCAGCCCCAGCATTTT
.	TRBV12-3/TRBV12-4	.	TRBJ1-2	CASSPRELYGYTF	TGTGCCAGCAGTCCACGAGAGTTATATGGCTACACCTTC
.	TRBV18	once	TRBJ1-1	CASSLDSQGEAFF	TGTGCCAGCTCACTGGACAGTCAGGGTGAAGCTTTCTTT
.	TRBV3-1	.	TRBJ1-1	CASSKRQETEAFF	TGTGCCAGCAGCAAAAGGCAGGAAACTGAAGCTTTCTTT
TRBD1	TRBV5-4	.	TRBJ1-6	CASSKDRGDSPLHF	TGTGCCAGCAGCAAGGACAGGGGAGATTCACCCCTCCACTTT
.	TRBV30	.	TRBJ2-3	CAWSVFESTQYF	TGTGCCTGGAGTGTGTTTGAGAGTACGCAGTATTTT
.	TRBV7-8	.	TRBJ1-1	CASSSLQGRDTEAFF	TGTGCCAGCAGCTCCCTACAGGGCCGGGACACTGAAGCTTTCTTT
.	TRBV4-1	.	TRBJ2-5	CASSQARDQETQYF	TGCGCCAGCAGCCAAGCCAGAGACCAAGAGACCCAGTACTTC
TRBD2	TRBV7-3	once	TRBJ2-1	CASSLRLAGGEQFF	TGTGCCAGCAGCTTAAGGCTAGCGGGGGGTGAGCAGTTCTTC
.	TRBV12-3/TRBV12-4	.	TRBJ2-5	CASSQTGETQYF	TGTGCCAGCAGTCAAACGGGAGAGACCCAGTACTTC
.	TRBV20-1	.	TRBJ1-2	CSGGLTNEGYTF	TGCAGTGGTGGACTCACCAACGAGGGCTACACCTTC
TRBD1	TRBV20-1	once	TRBJ2-2	CSATRLGQGPTGELFF	TGCAGTGCTACTCGCCTGGGACAGGGTCCCACCGGGGAGCTGTTTTTT
.	TRBV7-2	.	TRBJ2-1	CASSAQKGFNEQFF	TGTGCCAGCAGCGCCCAGAAGGGTTTCAATGAGCAGTTCTTC
TRBD1	TRBV7-2	.	TRBJ2-7	CASSPGQGIYEQYF	TGTGCCAGCAGCCCCGGACAGGGTATCTACGAGCAGTACTTC
.	TRBV9	.	TRBJ1-5	CASSVSTYPLSNQPQHF	TGTGCCAGCAGCGTATCGACATATCCCCTGAGCAATCAGCCCCAGCATTTT
.	TRBV5-1	.	TRBJ2-7	CASSSLYEQYF	TGCGCCAGCAGCAGTCTCTACGAGCAGTACTTC
TRBD1	TRBV19	.	TRBJ1-2	CASSLDRTGDYGYTF	TGTGCCAGTAGTCTCGACCGGACAGGCGACTATGGCTACACCTTC
.	TRBV7-2	.	TRBJ1-5	CASRDRDIHQPQHF	TGTGCCAGCAGAGACCGGGACATCCATCAGCCCCAGCATTTT
TRBD2	TRBV7-2	few	TRBJ2-1	CASSQGDGGGNNEQFF	TGTGCCAGCAGCCAAGGGGACGGCGGGGGGAACAATGAGCAGTTCTTC
TRBD1	TRBV5-1	once	TRBJ2-7	CASSLRDRSYEQYF	TGCGCCAGCAGCCTCCGGGACAGGAGCTACGAGCAGTACTTC
.	TRBV11-2	.	TRBJ2-3	CASSVTPTGQYF	TGTGCCAGCAGCGTAACCCCAACGGGTCAGTATTTT
.	TRBV5-6	.	TRBJ1-5	CASIHYVGFNQPQHF	TGTGCCAGCATCCACTATGTGGGGTTCAATCAGCCCCAGCATTTT
TRBD2	TRBV10-3	.	TRBJ2-1	CATTSGGVNEQFF	TGTGCCACCACTAGCGGGGGGGTGAATGAGCAGTTCTTC
.	TRBV20-1	.	TRBJ1-1	CSARGGVDTEAFF	TGCAGTGCTAGGGGGGGGGTTGACACTGAAGCTTTCTTT
TRBD1	TRBV3-1	.	TRBJ1-2	CASSLIPGRGKEGYTF	TGTGCCAGCAGCCTTATACCGGGCAGGGGGAAAGAAGGCTACACCTTC
.	TRBV29-1	once	TRBJ2-3	CSPEVGDTQYF	TGCAGCCCTGAGGTGGGCGATACGCAGTATTTT
.	TRBV28	.	TRBJ1-3	CASESPGHNRDTIYF	TGTGCCAGCGAGTCCCCGGGACATAACCGCGACACCATATATTTT
.	TRBV5-6	.	TRBJ1-4	CASSWERTNEKLFF	TGTGCCAGCAGCTGGGAGAGGACTAATGAAAAACTGTTTTTT
.	TRBV30	.	TRBJ1-1	CAWSNYRDWGNTEVFF	TGTGCCTGGAGTAATTATAGGGATTGGGGGAACACTGAAGTTTTCTTT
.	TRBV30	.	TRBJ2-5	CAWSPKKETQYF	TGTGCCTGGAGTCCTAAGAAAGAGACCCAGTACTTC
TRBD1	TRBV19	.	TRBJ2-6	CASSPDRAGANVLTF	TGTGCCAGTAGTCCGGACAGGGCTGGGGCCAACGTCCTGACTTTC
.	TRBV10-3	.	TRBJ1-6	CAISIEDIPSPLHF	TGTGCCATCAGCATAGAAGACATACCTTCACCCCTCCACTTT
.	TRBV12-3/TRBV12-4	.	TRBJ2-2	CASSPPANTGELFF	TGTGCCAGCAGCCCCCCTGCGAACACCGGGGAGCTGTTTTTT
.	TRBV6-1	.	TRBJ2-7	CASKTMGTSTYEQYF	TGTGCTAGCAAAACTATGGGCACCTCGACCTACGAGCAGTACTTC
.	TRBV18	.	TRBJ2-7	CASSLQATGTGSSYEQYF	TGTGCCAGCTCACTGCAAGCTACCGGGACGGGGAGCTCCTACGAGCAGTACTTC
.	TRBV20-1	once	TRBJ1-5	CSARGGQGKRQPQHF	TGCAGTGCTAGAGGGGGCCAGGGTAAAAGGCAGCCCCAGCATTTT
.	TRBV12-3/TRBV12-4	.	TRBJ1-2	CASSTGTFVGYTF	TGTGCCAGCAGTACCGGGACGTTCGTAGGCTACACCTTC
.	TRBV7-2	.	TRBJ2-7	CASNKQAGYVYEQYF	TGTGCCAGCAACAAACAGGCAGGGTATGTCTACGAGCAGTACTTC
TRBD2	TRBV12-3/TRBV12-4	.	TRBJ2-1	CASSLQAGGPSYNEQFF	TGTGCCAGCAGTTTACAAGCGGGGGGGCCCTCCTACAATGAGCAGTTCTTC
.	TRBV29-1	once	TRBJ2-5	CTTWGGAQETQYF	TGCACTACCTGGGGGGGGGCCCAAGAGACCCAGTACTTC
.	TRBV7-2	.	TRBJ2-3	CASSLGGPSTDTQYF	TGTGCCAGCAGCTTAGGCGGGCCAAGCACAGATACGCAGTATTTT
TRBD1	TRBV2	.	TRBJ1-2	CASSPLMRGQAGNGYTF	TGTGCCAGCAGTCCCCTCATGAGGGGACAGGCGGGGAATGGCTACACCTTC
TRBD1	TRBV28	.	TRBJ1-1	CASADRVTEAFF	TGTGCCAGCGCTGACAGGGTTACTGAAGCTTTCTTT
.	TRBV12-3/TRBV12-4	.	TRBJ1-5	CASSFGSSTNQPQHF	TGTGCCAGCAGTTTCGGGAGCTCAACCAATCAGCCCCAGCATTTT
TRBD1	TRBV19	.	TRBJ2-5	CASSMGTEETQYF	TGTGCCAGTAGTATGGGGACAGAAGAGACCCAGTACTTC
.	TRBV19	.	TRBJ1-4	CASSGRGSEKLFF	TGTGCCAGTAGTGGCCGCGGTAGTGAAAAACTGTTTTTT